The 12 T cell receptor beta chains below come from one sample, sequenced in a study of cytomegalovirus exposure and HLA in healthy donors. PCR was performed using 60 Vbeta and 13 Jbeta primers. The table came from immunoSEQ multiplex PCR; TCRdb's copy has only in-frame clones and leaves some out. The repertoire includes fewer than 200,000 clones, more than 65% of them detected once, and about 3% sits in the top ten. Sequenced material: PBMCs. The receptors were gathered from a female donor in good health and CMV-seronegative.

The chain has TRBV18 and TRBJ1-3; D call uncertain. The germline V gene has CDR1 KGHSH and CDR2 LQKENI. The CDR3 is made up of 15 amino acids. Trimming removed 2 bases at V and 4 bases at J, with 12 bases between. This CDR3 is CASSPNRGEGNTIYF. The CDR3 nucleotides read TGTGCCAGCTCACCAAATCGGGGAGAAGGAAACACCATATATTTT.

J is TRBJ1-2 and V is TRBV11-3; 10 bases fit TRBD1. V lost 4 bases to trimming and J lost 8 bases; unmatched junction nucleotides: 13. The germline CDR1 and CDR2 sequences are SGHNT and YENEEA. The CDR3 extends over 16 amino acids. Written as DNA, the CDR3 is TGTGCCAGCAGCTCTCCCCGGGGGACAGGGGCGGTCGGCTACACCTTC. Its translation is CASSSPRGTGAVGYTF.

The gene calls are TRBV10-3 and TRBJ1-4; D might be TRBD1 (6 bases). Looked up from germline, CDR1 is ENHRY and CDR2 is SYGVKD. Deletions cut 5 bases from V and 5 bases from J, with 12 bases between. This CDR3 comprises 14 residues. As DNA, the CDR3 is TGTGCCATCAGTCCGGACAGCAGAAATGAAAAACTGTTTTTT. This codes for CAISPDSRNEKLFF.

This clone was observed a single time. V gene TRBV7-6 combines with J gene TRBJ2-1, with 9 nucleotides matching TRBD2. The CDR3 has 17 amino acids. Germline-derived CDR1 and CDR2 are SGHVS and FNYEAQ. V trimming: 4 bases; J trimming: 8 bases; junction bases outside the gene matches: 15. The CDR3 nucleotides read TGTGCCAGCAGCTACCTGGGACTAGCTGGGGGTGGACATGAGCAGTTCTTC. Translation: CASSYLGLAGGGHEQFF.

This chain uses TRBV30 with TRBJ2-1, with 9 bases fitting TRBD2. The CDR3 runs to 16 residues. Germline values: CDR1 GTSNPN, CDR2 SVGIG (reference sequence). The J segment lost 4 bases and the V segment lost 0 bases, leaving 7 bases of the junction unmatched. CDR3 sequence (DNA): TGTGCCTGGAGTGTAGGGTCTAGCGGGAATTACAATGAGCAGTTCTTC. It specifies CAWSVGSSGNYNEQFF. Complete variable domain (other parts from reference TRBV30 and TRBJ2-1): SQTIHQWPATLVQPVGSPLSLECTVEGTSNPNLYWYRQAAGRGLQLLFYSVGIGQISSEVPQNLSASRPQDRQFILSSKKLLLSDSGFYLCAWSVGSSGNYNEQFFGPGTRLTVL.

This chain uses TRBV7-6 with TRBJ2-5, with D tentatively TRBD2 (6 bases). The germline V and J ends were trimmed by 1 base and 2 bases, with 11 bases remaining between them. CDR1 and CDR2 (germline): SGHVS, FNYEAQ. The CDR3 consists of 15 residues. For the CDR3, the DNA is TGTGCCAGCAGCTTAGTTACGGGGAGGCAAGAGACCCAGTACTTC. It translates to CASSLVTGRQETQYF.

The rearrangement links TRBV27 to TRBJ2-2; 12 nucleotides line up with TRBD2. The CDR3 totals 17 residues. Per germline, CDR1 MNHEY and CDR2 SMNVEV (reference sequence). The V segment lost 5 bases and the J segment 2 bases; nucleotides outside the gene matches: 6. This chain's CDR3 is CASSRTSGIGNTGELFF. Here the CDR3 DNA reads TGTGCCAGCAGTCGGACTAGCGGGATAGGAAACACCGGGGAGCTGTTTTTT.

The V call is TRBV7-3, the J call TRBJ2-1; the match to TRBD1 covers 7 bases. The CDR3 is 15 residues long. J gave up 3 bases and V 1 base, and 3 bases lay outside the gene matches. Per the germline V gene, CDR1 is SGHTA and CDR2 is FQGTGA. The CDR3, as DNA: TGTGCCAGCAGCTTAATCAGGGGGAGCTACAATGAGCAGTTCTTC. Translating gives CASSLIRGSYNEQFF.

The chain has TRBV4-3 and TRBJ2-7; 10 bases map to TRBD2. V lost 1 base and J lost 3; bases outside the gene matches: 3. CDR3 length: 15 amino acids. Germline CDR1 reads LGHNA; CDR2 reads YSLEER. The CDR3 DNA reads TGCGCCAGCAGCCAAGGATGGACTAGCGGCTACGAGCAGTACTTC. This sequence encodes CASSQGWTSGYEQYF.

V and J are TRBV5-1 and TRBJ2-3, with TRBD2 matching over 8 bases. This CDR3 has 15 residues. Germline loops: CDR1 SGHRS, CDR2 YFSETQ. Trimming cost V 5 bases and J 4 bases; bases outside gene matches: 9. DNA of the CDR3: TGCGCCAGCAGAGCGGGACTAGTCCTCCCAGATACGCAGTATTTT. It codes for CASRAGLVLPDTQYF.

The V gene is TRBV5-1, the J gene TRBJ1-1, with D perhaps matching TRBD1 (6 bases). The CDR3 spans 13 residues. CDR1 is SGHRS and CDR2 is YFSETQ in the germline V gene. V gave up 6 bases and J gave up 4 bases, with 13 bases separating them. CDR3 bases: TGCGCCAGCAATGGAAGGGGGGGCACTGAAGCTTTCTTT. Translating gives CASNGRGGTEAFF.

V gene TRBV5-1 combines with J gene TRBJ1-2, with 7 positions matching TRBD1. V shed 4 bases, J shed 4 bases, and the junction held 4 bases outside the gene matches. Germline V gene lookup returns CDR1 SGHRS and CDR2 YFSETQ. The CDR3 contains 13 residues. CDR3 sequence (DNA): TGCGCCAGCAGCCCCGGGACAGCCTATGGCTACACCTTC. Translation: CASSPGTAYGYTF.